One sample yielded the 18 T cell receptor beta chains listed below, sequenced in a study of cytomegalovirus exposure and HLA in healthy donors. Researchers ran the PCR with 60 Vbeta and 13 Jbeta primers. Here immunoSEQ multiplex PCR was the method, and the copy in TCRdb shows in-frame clones only, minus some. The sample consists of over 120,000 clones, roughly 80% of them appearing once. Sequences were obtained from PBMCs. These receptors all come from a man aged 40-55 years in good health and CMV-seronegative.

The chain employs TRBV7-2 and TRBJ1-5, with D possibly matching TRBD1 (6 bases). Germline lookup yields CDR1 SGHTA and CDR2 FQGNSA. CDR3 length equals 14 residues. The V end was cut by 4 bases, the J end by 4 bases, with 11 bases between. In DNA form, the CDR3 reads TGTGCCAGCAGCTCAGACAGGAGTAATCAGCCCCAGCATTTT. Its protein is CASSSDRSNQPQHF.

This chain connects TRBV6-5 to TRBJ1-2, with D tentatively TRBD1 (6 bases). The length of the CDR3 is 13 residues. Looked up from germline, CDR1 is MNHEY and CDR2 is SVGAGI. Trimming removed 10 bases at V and 6 bases at J, with 18 bases between. DNA for the CDR3: TGTGCCACCAACCAAGGGACAAGCCATGGCTACACCTTC. Translation: CATNQGTSHGYTF.

This rearrangement joins TRBV2 to TRBJ1-5; TRBD1 matches at 7 bases. This CDR3 region has 14 residues. The germline gives CDR1 SNHLY, CDR2 FYNNEI. The trim removed 3 bases at V and 3 bases at J, leaving 2 bases unmatched. As DNA, the CDR3 is TGTGCCAGCAGTGAGACAGGGTTCAATCAGCCCCAGCATTTT. It codes for CASSETGFNQPQHF.

This rearrangement joins TRBV4-1 to TRBJ2-5; 8 nucleotides agree with TRBD2. CDR1 is MGHRA and CDR2 is YSYEKL in the germline V gene. Germline trimming cut 1 base from V and 3 bases from J; bases unmatched to any gene: 4. The CDR3 length is 15 residues. CDR3 coding DNA: TGCGCCAGCAGCCAAGCCGCGGGAGGCAAAGAGACCCAGTACTTC. This encodes CASSQAAGGKETQYF.

In this sample, this clone turned up a few times. The rearrangement uses TRBV12-1 and TRBJ1-6; the table gives TRBD1 as D, unverified against the DNA. TRBV12-1 is termed a pseudogene. This CDR3 contains 17 residues. The CDR3 loop reads CASSLITGQAGNSPLHF. The CDR3 DNA is TGTGCCAGCAGCCTAATTACGGGACAGGCAGGCAATTCACCCCTCCACTTT.

V is TRBV6-5 and J is TRBJ2-2; TRBD1 might be the D (6 bases). The J call may be in error: the DNA end matches TRBJ1-3 better. In germline, CDR1 is MNHEY, CDR2 SVGAGI. The CDR3 consists of 15 residues. CDR3 amino acids: CASRETTGSGNTIYF. The CDR3 DNA follows: TGTGCCAGCAGAGAAACAACAGGGTCTGGAAACACCATATATTTT.

The genes are TRBV4-3 and TRBJ1-4, with D maybe TRBD1 (6 bases). CDR1 is LGHNA, CDR2 YSLEER, per germline. The CDR3 has 16 residues. V was trimmed by 0 bases and J by 4 bases, leaving 12 bases between them. The CDR3 DNA reads TGCGCCAGCAGCCAAGACGGGGGGCAAGGTAATGAAAAACTGTTTTTT. Translation gives CASSQDGGQGNEKLFF.

This chain joins TRBV18 and TRBJ2-1; TRBD1 matches at 9 bases. This CDR3 contains 16 residues. The V segment lost 3 bases and the J segment 3 bases; nucleotides outside the gene matches: 6. The germline V gene encodes CDR1 KGHSH and CDR2 LQKENI. The CDR3 bases are TGTGCCAGCTCACCTCGGGGGACAGGGTACTACAATGAGCAGTTCTTC. This gives the protein CASSPRGTGYYNEQFF.

The chain couples TRBV7-9 to TRBJ1-4; unclear D gene. The V end was cut by 2 bases, the J end by 6 bases, with 7 bases between. CDR1 is SEHNR and CDR2 is FQNEAQ in the germline V gene (reference sequence). This CDR3 spans 13 amino acids. CDR3 sequence: CASSLPPDEKLFF. CDR3 nucleotides: TGTGCCAGCAGCTTACCGCCGGATGAAAAACTGTTTTTT.

This clone was observed a handful of times. The chain is built from TRBV5-4 and TRBJ2-3; D is unclear. The CDR3 spans 15 residues. Germline V gene sequence: CDR1 SGHNT, CDR2 YYREEE (reference sequence). V was cut by 0 bases and J by 2 bases, with 10 bases left in between. This CDR3 reads CASSLGPSNTDTQYF. CDR3 DNA: TGTGCCAGCAGCTTGGGTCCCTCTAACACAGATACGCAGTATTTT.

This rearrangement joins TRBV7-2 to TRBJ1-5; D gene ambiguous. The CDR3 is 14 amino acids. CDR1 and CDR2 (germline): SGHTA, FQGNSA. Trimming took off 1 base at V and 0 bases at J, with 4 bases between the two ends. The CDR3 DNA sequence: TGTGCCAGCAGCTTAGACAGTAGCAATCAGCCCCAGCATTTT. Protein sequence: CASSLDSSNQPQHF.

V is TRBV28 and J is TRBJ1-1, with D tentatively TRBD1 (6 bases). Germline V lookup: CDR1 MDHEN, CDR2 SYDVKM. Trimming removed 7 bases at V and 0 bases at J, with 12 bases between. CDR3 length: 14 residues. CDR3 nucleotides: TGTGCCAGCAACACAGGGACCATGAACACTGAAGCTTTCTTT. The encoded protein is CASNTGTMNTEAFF.

The chain recombines TRBV28 with TRBJ2-7; the match to TRBD1 covers 9 bases. The CDR3 runs to 14 residues. Losses at the gene ends were 7 bases for V and 3 bases for J; bases not matched to a gene: 7. Germline V gene sequence: CDR1 MDHEN, CDR2 SYDVKM. CDR3 amino acids: CASTSGTGSYEQYF. As DNA, the CDR3 is TGTGCCAGCACCTCCGGGACAGGGAGCTACGAGCAGTACTTC.

The chain joins TRBV7-9 to TRBJ2-3, with D uncertain. Trimming left V 2 bases short and J 2 bases short, with 14 bases between. The germline V gene encodes CDR1 SEHNR and CDR2 FQNEAQ (reference sequence). The CDR3 runs to 16 residues. The CDR3 sequence is CASSLYTTHTTDTQYF. CDR3 in DNA: TGTGCCAGCAGCTTATATACTACCCACACCACAGATACGCAGTATTTT.

The chain has TRBV19 and TRBJ2-1; 12 nucleotides agree with TRBD1. The CDR3 covers 14 residues. CDR1 LNHDA and CDR2 SQIVND come from the germline V gene (reference sequence). V lost 5 bases to trimming and J lost 9 bases; unmatched junction nucleotides: 5. The DNA of the CDR3 is TGTGCCAGTAGTCCGGGACAGGGGGCCCTTGAGCAGTTCTTC. Protein product: CASSPGQGALEQFF.

The genes are TRBV9 and TRBJ1-1; a weak D match, TRBD1 (5 bases). The germline V and J ends were trimmed by 1 base and 5 bases, with 12 bases remaining between them. The CDR3 extends over 14 amino acids. Germline V CDR1 and CDR2: SGDLS, YYNGEE. The CDR3 reads CASSVHQGGTEAFF. In DNA form, the CDR3 reads TGTGCCAGCAGCGTACACCAGGGAGGTACTGAAGCTTTCTTT.

The V and J genes are TRBV16 and TRBJ1-4; 8 bases line up with TRBD1. CDR1 is KGHSY, CDR2 FQNENV, per germline. V shed 4 bases and J 8 bases; nucleotides not matched to a gene: 9. The CDR3 totals 15 residues. DNA of the CDR3: TGTGCCAGCAGCCCGCGACAGGGGACGTACGAAAAACTGTTTTTT. Protein sequence: CASSPRQGTYEKLFF.

The rearrangement joins TRBV10-3 to TRBJ1-2, with 9 bases that match TRBD1. The CDR3 sequence is 14 residues long. J lost 8 bases, V lost 5 bases, and 9 bases had no gene match. Germline V gene lookup returns CDR1 ENHRY and CDR2 SYGVKD. Written as DNA, the CDR3 is TGTGCCATCAGTTCCACAGGGGGCGGGAGAGGCTACACCTTC. The encoded protein is CAISSTGGGRGYTF.